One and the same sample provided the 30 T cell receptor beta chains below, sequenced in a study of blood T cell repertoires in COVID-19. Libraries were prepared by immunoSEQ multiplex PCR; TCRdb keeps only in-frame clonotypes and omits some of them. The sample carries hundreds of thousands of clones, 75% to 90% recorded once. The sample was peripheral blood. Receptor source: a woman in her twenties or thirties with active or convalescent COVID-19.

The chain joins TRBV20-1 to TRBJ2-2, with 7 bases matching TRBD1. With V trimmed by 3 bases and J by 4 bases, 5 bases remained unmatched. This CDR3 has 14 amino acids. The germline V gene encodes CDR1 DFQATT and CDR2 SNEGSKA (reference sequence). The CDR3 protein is CSASSGQVTGELFF. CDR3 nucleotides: TGCAGTGCTAGTTCAGGACAGGTCACCGGGGAGCTGTTTTTT.

DNA of the CDR3: TGTGCCAGCAGTGTGGGGCCTCCCGCCTCGATGCATGGCTACACCTTC. Translation: CASSVGPPASMHGYTF. This chain connects TRBV2 to TRBJ1-2, with a weak D call TRBD1 (5 bases). The CDR3 length is 16 residues. CDR1 and CDR2 (germline): SNHLY, FYNNEI. V lost 4 bases to trimming and J lost 6 bases, with 21 bases between them.

The chain's CDR3 is CASSLVAAGPNEQFF. For the CDR3, the DNA is TGTGCCAGCAGCCTGGTGGCAGCGGGGCCCAATGAGCAGTTCTTC. The J gene is TRBJ2-1, the V gene TRBV5-4; 7 positions match TRBD2. Germline-derived CDR1 and CDR2 are SGHNT and YYREEE (reference sequence). J was trimmed by 6 bases and V by 4 bases; bases with no gene match: 10. The CDR3 covers 15 residues.

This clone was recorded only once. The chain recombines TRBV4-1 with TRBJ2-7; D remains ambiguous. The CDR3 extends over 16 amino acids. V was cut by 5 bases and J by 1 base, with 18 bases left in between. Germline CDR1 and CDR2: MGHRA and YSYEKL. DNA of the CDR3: TGCGCCAGCAGCGCGACGACGGCAGAGGAATCCTACGAGCAGTACTTC. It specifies CASSATTAEESYEQYF.

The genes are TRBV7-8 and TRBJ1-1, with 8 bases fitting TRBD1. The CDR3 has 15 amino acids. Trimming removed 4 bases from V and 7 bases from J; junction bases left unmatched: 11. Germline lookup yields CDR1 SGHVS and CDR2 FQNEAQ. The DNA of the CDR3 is TGTGCCAGCAGCTCCGGACAGGGATCGGGAGGTGAAGCTTTCTTT. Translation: CASSSGQGSGGEAFF. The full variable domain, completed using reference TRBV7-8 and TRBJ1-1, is GAGVSQSPRYKVAKRGQDVALRCDPISGHVSLFWYQQALGQGPEFLTYFQNEAQLDKSGLPSDRFFAERPEGSVSTLKIQRTQQEDSAVYLCASSSGQGSGGEAFFGQGTRLTVV.

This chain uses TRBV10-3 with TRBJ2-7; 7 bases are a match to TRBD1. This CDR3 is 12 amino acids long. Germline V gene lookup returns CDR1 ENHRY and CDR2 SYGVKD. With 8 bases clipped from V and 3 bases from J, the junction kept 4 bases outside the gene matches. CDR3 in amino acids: CAISAGGYEQYF. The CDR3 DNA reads TGTGCCATCTCGGCAGGGGGCTACGAGCAGTACTTC.

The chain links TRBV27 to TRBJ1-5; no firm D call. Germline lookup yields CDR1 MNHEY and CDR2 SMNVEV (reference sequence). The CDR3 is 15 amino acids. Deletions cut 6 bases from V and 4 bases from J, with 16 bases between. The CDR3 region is CASSLEGMKNQPQHF. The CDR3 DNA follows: TGTGCCAGCAGCTTGGAGGGTATGAAAAATCAGCCCCAGCATTTT.

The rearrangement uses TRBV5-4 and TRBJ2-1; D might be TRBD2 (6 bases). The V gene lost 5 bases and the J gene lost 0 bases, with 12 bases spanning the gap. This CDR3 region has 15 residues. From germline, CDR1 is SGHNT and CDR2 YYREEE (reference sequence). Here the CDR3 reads CASSRDGSSYNEQFF. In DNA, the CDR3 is TGTGCCAGCAGTCGAGACGGGAGCTCCTACAATGAGCAGTTCTTC.

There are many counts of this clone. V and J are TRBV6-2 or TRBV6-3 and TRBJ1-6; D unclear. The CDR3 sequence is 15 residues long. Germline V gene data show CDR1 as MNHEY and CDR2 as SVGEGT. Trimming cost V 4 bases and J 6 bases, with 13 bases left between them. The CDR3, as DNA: TGTGCCAGCAGTTCTCCTCCCGACTCTAATTCACCCCTCCACTTT. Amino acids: CASSSPPDSNSPLHF.

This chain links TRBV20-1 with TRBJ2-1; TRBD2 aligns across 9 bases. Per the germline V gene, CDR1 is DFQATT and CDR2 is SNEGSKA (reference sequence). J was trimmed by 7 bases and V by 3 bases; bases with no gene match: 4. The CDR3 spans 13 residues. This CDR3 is CSASLAGQNEQFF. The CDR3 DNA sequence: TGCAGTGCTAGTCTAGCGGGACAGAATGAGCAGTTCTTC.

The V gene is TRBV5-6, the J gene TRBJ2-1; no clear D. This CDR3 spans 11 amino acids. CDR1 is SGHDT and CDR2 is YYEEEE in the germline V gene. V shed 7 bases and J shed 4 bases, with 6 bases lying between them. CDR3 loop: CASSLYNEQFF. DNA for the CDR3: TGTGCCAGCTCCCTGTACAATGAGCAGTTCTTC.

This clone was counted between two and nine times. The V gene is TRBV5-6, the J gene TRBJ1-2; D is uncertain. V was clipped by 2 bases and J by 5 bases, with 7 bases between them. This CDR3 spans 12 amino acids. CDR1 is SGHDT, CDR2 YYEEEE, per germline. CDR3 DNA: TGTGCCAGCAGCTTAACAGAATATGGCTACACCTTC. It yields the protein CASSLTEYGYTF.

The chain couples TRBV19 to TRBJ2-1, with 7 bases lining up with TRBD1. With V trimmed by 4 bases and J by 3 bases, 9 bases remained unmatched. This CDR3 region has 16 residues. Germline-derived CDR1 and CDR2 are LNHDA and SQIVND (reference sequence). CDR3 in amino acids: CASSTKTGTVYNEQFF. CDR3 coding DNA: TGTGCCAGTAGTACCAAAACCGGGACAGTCTACAATGAGCAGTTCTTC.

CDR3 protein: CASSFFLTGTYEQYF. The DNA for the CDR3 is TGTGCCAGCAGCTTTTTCTTGACGGGTACCTACGAGCAGTACTTC. The chain is built from TRBV5-6 and TRBJ2-7, with unresolved D. Germline V gives CDR1 SGHDT, CDR2 YYEEEE. The V end lost 2 bases, the J end lost 2 bases, and 14 bases lay between the germline ends. The length of the CDR3 is 15 residues.

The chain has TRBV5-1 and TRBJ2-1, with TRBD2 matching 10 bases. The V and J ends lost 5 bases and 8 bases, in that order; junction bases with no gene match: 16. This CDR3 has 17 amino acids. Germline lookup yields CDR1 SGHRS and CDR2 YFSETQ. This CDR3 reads CASRDASGGTTGYEQFF. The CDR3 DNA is TGCGCCAGCAGGGACGCTAGCGGGGGAACTACCGGCTATGAGCAGTTCTTC.

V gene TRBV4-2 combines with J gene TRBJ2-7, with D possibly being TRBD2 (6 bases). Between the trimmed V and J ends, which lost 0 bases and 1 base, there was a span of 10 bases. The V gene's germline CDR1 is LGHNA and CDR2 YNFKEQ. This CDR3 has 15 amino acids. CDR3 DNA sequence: TGTGCCAGCAGCCAAGAGGGGACTTCTTCCTACGAGCAGTACTTC. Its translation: CASSQEGTSSYEQYF.

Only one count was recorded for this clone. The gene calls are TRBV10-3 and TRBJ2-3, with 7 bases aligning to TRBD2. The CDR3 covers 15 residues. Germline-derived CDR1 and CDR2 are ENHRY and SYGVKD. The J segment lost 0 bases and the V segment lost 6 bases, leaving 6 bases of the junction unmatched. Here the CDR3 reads CAIRGLTSSTDTQYF. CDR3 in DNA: TGTGCCATCAGGGGACTAACGTCAAGCACAGATACGCAGTATTTT.

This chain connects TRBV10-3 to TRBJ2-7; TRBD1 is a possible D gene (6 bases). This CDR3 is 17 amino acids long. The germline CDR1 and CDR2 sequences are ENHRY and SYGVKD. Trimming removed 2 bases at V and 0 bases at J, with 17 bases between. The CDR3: CAISEGLDRLSSYEQYF. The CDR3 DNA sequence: TGTGCCATCAGTGAGGGGTTGGACAGACTCTCCTCCTACGAGCAGTACTTC.

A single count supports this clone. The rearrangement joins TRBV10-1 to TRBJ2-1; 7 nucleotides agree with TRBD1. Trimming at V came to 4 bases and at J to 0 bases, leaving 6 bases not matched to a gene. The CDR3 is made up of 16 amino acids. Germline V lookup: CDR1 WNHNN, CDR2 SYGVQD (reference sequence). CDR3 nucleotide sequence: TGCGCCAGCAGTGCAGGGGGAGCCCTCTCCTACAATGAGCAGTTCTTC. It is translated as CASSAGGALSYNEQFF.

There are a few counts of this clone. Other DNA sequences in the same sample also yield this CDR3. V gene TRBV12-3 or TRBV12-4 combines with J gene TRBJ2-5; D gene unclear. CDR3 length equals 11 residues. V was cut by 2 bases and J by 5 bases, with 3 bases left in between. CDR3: CASSLRETQYF. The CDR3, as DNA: TGTGCCAGCAGTTTACGGGAGACCCAGTACTTC.

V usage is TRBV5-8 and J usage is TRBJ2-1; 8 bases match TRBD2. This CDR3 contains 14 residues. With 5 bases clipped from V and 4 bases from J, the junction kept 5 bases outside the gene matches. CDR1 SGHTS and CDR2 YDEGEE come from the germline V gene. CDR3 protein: CASRLAGSYNEQFF. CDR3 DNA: TGTGCCAGCAGGCTAGCGGGTTCGTACAATGAGCAGTTCTTC.

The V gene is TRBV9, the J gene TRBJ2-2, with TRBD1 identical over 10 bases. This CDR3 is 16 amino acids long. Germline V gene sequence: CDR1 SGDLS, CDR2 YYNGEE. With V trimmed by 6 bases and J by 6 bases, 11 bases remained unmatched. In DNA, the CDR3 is TGTGCCAGCAACCCCAACCGGGACAGGGGCTCCGGGGAGCTGTTTTTT. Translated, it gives CASNPNRDRGSGELFF. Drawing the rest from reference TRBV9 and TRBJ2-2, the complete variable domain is DSGVTQTPKHLITATGQRVTLRCSPRSGDLSVYWYQQSLDQGLQFLIQYYNGEERAKGNILERFSAQQFPDLHSELNLSSLELGDSALYFCASNPNRDRGSGELFFGEGSRLTVL.

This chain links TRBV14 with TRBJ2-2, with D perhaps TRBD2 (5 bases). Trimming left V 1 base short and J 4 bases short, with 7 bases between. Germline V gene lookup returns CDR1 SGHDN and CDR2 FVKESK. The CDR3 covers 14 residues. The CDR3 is CASSQVSVTGELFF. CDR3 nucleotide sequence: TGTGCCAGCAGCCAAGTTAGCGTCACCGGGGAGCTGTTTTTT.

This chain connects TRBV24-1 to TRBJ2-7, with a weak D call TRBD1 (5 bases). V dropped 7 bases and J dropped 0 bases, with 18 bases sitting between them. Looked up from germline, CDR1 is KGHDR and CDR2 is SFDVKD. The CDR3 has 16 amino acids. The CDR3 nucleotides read TGTGCCACCAGAGTTCCCTCACAGGAATACTCCTACGAGCAGTACTTC. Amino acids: CATRVPSQEYSYEQYF.

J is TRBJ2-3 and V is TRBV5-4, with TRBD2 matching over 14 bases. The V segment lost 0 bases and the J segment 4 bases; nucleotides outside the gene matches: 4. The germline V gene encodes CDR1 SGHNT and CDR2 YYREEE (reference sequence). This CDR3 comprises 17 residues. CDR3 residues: CASSLGLAGGHADTQYF. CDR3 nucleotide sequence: TGTGCCAGCAGCTTGGGACTAGCGGGAGGGCATGCAGATACGCAGTATTTT.

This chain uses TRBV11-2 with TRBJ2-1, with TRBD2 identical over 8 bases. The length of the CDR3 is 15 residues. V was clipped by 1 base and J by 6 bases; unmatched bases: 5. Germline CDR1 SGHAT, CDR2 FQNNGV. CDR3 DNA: TGTGCCAGCAGCTTAGCCGGTCTAGCGGGCAATGAGCAGTTCTTC. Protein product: CASSLAGLAGNEQFF. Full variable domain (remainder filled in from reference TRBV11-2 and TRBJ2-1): EAGVAQSPRYKIIEKRQSVAFWCNPISGHATLYWYQQILGQGPKLLIQFQNNGVVDDSQLPKDRFSAERLKGVDSTLKIQPAKLEDSAVYLCASSLAGLAGNEQFFGPGTRLTVL.

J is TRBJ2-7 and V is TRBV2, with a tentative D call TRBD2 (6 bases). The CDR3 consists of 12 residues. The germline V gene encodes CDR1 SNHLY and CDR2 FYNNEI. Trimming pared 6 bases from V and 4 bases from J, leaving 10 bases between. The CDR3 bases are TGTGCCAGCAGGGGGGACTCTTACGAGCAGTACTTC. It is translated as CASRGDSYEQYF.

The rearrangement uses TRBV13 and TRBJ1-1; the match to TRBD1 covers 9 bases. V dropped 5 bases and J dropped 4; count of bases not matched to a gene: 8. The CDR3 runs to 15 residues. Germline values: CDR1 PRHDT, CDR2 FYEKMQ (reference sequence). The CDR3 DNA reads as TGTGCCAGCAGCACCCGGGGACAGGGTGGCACTGAAGCTTTCTTT. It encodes CASSTRGQGGTEAFF.

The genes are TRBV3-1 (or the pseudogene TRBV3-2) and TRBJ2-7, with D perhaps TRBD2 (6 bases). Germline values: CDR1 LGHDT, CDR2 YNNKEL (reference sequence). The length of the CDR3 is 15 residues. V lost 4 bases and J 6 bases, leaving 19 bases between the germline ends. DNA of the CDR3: TGTGCCAGCAGCCCCTTTGCGTTAGCGGCTGGCGAGCAGTACTTC. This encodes CASSPFALAAGEQYF.

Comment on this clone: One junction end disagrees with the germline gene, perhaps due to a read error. The CDR3 nucleotides are TGTGCCAGCAGTATAGCTCAGGGTGAAAAACTGTTTTTT. Its translation: CASSIAQGEKLFF. V and J are TRBV12-3 or TRBV12-4 and TRBJ1-4; tentatively, D is TRBD1 (5 bases). The CDR3 has 13 amino acids.